This paragraph reports one T cell receptor beta chain. Its specific antigen is unknown. No qualities accompany the bases; no much larger clone lies one base away. This specimen belongs to a study of blood T cell repertoires in COVID-19 (dated by TCRdb to 2019 to 2021). In the study overall: Collaborator samples came from the United States, Italy and Spain and covered acute and convalescent phases of COVID-19. The prospective study material was composed of cDNA or gDNA derived from T cells, B-cell-depleted T cells, or PBMCs. The dataset comprised deeply sampled blood TCRbeta repertoires from subjects exposed to, actively infected with, or recovered from COVID-19. A freely available public database, intended as a resource for researchers studying the immune response to SARS-CoV-2, is where the repertoires were released. Samples were obtained from the ongoing ImmuneRACE study (first 160 participants) and from roughly 1,300 subjects provided by 6 global collaborators. Nearly every sample came with metadata listing a de-identified subject ID, COVID-19 status, age in years and sex. Where available, HLA class I and class II types were taken from metadata supplied by the sample provider and were not determined by assay-based typing.

From the germline V gene, CDR1 is MNHEY and CDR2 is SVGAGI. V is pruned by 3 bases and J by 7 bases, leaving 6 bases of the junction without a gene match. Counted from cysteine to phenylalanine, this CDR3 has 15 amino acids. CDR3 DNA is the only sequence kept; it has 45 bases, read in frame from the first base. What the authors observed across the whole study: The quantity of clinical and demographic metadata differed by source and by participant and was supplied without curation.

TCRbeta CDR3 regions were amplified from genomic DNA by means of the immunoSEQ Assay, a bias-controlled multiplex PCR. The original methods were these. Nucleated cell counts per sample were estimated from amplification of reference gene primers within the assay. To quantify the absolute abundance of each unique TCRbeta CDR3 rearrangement, sequence reads were collapsed and filtered. For each sample, productive Simpson clonality was calculated as the square root of Simpson's diversity index over productive rearrangements. TCRdb provides this immuneACCESS table in a form limited to in-frame rearrangements. Some clones are lacking; in checked studies, under half of them reflect an unresolved V gene, and why the rest are absent is not known. The V and J calls and clone size were taken over from that table, and D and trimming were inferred from the DNA. This sample has 100,000 to 150,000 clones in its table, and around 86% of those were observed once. The ten largest clones add up to over 9.5% of the sample.

The collaborating institutions used their own protocols to collect whole blood in K2EDTA tubes. For TCRbeta analysis, collaborators shipped samples as frozen whole blood, isolated PBMCs, or DNA extracted from either of those sample types. The chain joins TRBV6-5 to TRBJ2-1; 10 central nucleotides agree with TRBD2. The sequencing sample was made of peripheral blood. The receptor comes from a man aged 55 to 70 with acute or convalescent COVID-19. The CDR3 protein: CASSYSSGRLNEQFF. The DNA is TGTGCCAGCAGTTATTCTAGCGGGAGATTGAATGAGCAGTTCTTC.